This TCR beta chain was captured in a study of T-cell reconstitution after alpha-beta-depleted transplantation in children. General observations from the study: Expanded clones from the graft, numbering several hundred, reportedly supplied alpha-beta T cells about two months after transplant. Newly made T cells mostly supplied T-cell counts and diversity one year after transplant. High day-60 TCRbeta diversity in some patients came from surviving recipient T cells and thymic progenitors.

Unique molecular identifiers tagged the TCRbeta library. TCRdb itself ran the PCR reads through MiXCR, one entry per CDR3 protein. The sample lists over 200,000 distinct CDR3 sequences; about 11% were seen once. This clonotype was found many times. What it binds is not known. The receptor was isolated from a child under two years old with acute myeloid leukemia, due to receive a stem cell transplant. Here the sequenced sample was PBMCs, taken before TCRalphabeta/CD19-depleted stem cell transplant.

The DNA for the CDR3 is TGCAGTGCTGTGCGAGCGGGGCGCTCCTACAATGAGCAGTTCTTC. Protein sequence: CSAVRAGRSYNEQFF. This chain joins TRBV20-1 and TRBJ2-1, with 7 bases fitting TRBD2. The CDR3 is made up of 15 amino acids. The trim removed 5 bases at V and 0 bases at J, leaving 7 bases unmatched. Germline CDR1 reads DFQATT; CDR2 reads SNEGSKA (reference sequence).